The entry that follows covers one T cell receptor beta chain sequence. No antigen is known for it. This CDR3 region has 17 residues. The V gene's germline CDR1 is MGHRA and CDR2 YSYEKL. The sample is drawn from a study of shared clonotypes between healthy human individuals. Study-wide results and caveats: What naive subsets generally showed was a larger estimated richness than memory subsets showed.

Genomic DNA belonging to each subset was distributed in equal measure over several immunoSEQ plates. Clones were sequenced by immunoSEQ multiplex PCR, and TCRdb holds only the in-frame ones, with some missing. The sample contains under 200,000 clones, over 85% of which appear only once. Free of recent acute infections or vaccinations, the donors were healthy HIV-negative adults. The sample taken for sequencing was naive CD4+ T cells sorted from blood. The subset: CD45RA+ positively selected. The gene calls are TRBV4-1 and TRBJ2-5; tentative D call: TRBD1 (7 bases). With the DNA end fitting TRBJ2-7 better, the J assignment may be wrong. This TCR was sampled from a woman younger than 45 in good health. The CDR3 loop reads CASSQVLWQGGSYEQYF. The CDR3 bases are TGCGCCAGCAGCCAGGTCCTTTGGCAGGGGGGTAGCTACGAGCAGTACTTC.